This T cell receptor (beta chain) was documented in a study of OX40 agonist ivuxolimab in advanced cancers. The assay was immunoSEQ multiplex PCR, and TCRdb's table has in-frame clones only and misses some. The sample consists of 55,000 to 80,000 clones, less than 95% of them appearing once. CDR1 is MNHNS and CDR2 is SASEGT in the germline V gene. Losses at the gene ends were 3 bases for V and 6 bases for J; bases not matched to a gene: 2. This CDR3 is built from 13 residues. This clonotype originated in an adult with an advanced solid tumor such as melanoma, head and neck, liver or kidney cancer. V is TRBV6-1 and J is TRBJ1-1; 9 positions agree with TRBD1. The sequences come from CD4+ or CD8+ T cells sorted from blood, collected in a trial of the OX40 agonist ivuxolimab. This CDR3 reads CASSEDRGPEAFF. The CDR3, as DNA: TGTGCCAGCAGTGAGGACAGGGGCCCTGAAGCTTTCTTT.